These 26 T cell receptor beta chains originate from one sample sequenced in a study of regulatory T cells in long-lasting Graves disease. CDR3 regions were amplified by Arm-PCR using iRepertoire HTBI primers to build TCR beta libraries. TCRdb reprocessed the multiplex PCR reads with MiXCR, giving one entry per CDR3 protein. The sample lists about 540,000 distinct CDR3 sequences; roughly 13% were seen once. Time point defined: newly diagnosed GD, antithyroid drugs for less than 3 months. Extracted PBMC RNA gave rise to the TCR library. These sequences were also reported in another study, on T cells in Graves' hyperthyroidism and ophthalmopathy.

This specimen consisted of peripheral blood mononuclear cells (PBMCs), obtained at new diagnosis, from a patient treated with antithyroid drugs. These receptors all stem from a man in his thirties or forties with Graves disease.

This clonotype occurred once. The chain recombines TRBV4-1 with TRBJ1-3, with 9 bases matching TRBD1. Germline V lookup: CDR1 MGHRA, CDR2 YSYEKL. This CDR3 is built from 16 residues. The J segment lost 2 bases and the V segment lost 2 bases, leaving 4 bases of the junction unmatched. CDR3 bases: TGCGCCAGCAGCCAACCTACAGGGGGCACTGGAAACACCATATATTTT. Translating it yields CASSQPTGGTGNTIYF.

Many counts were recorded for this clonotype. The CDR3: CASSQGDYEQYF. In nucleotides, the CDR3 is TGTGCCAGCAGCCAAGGGGACTACGAGCAGTACTTC. The chain recombines TRBV3-1 with TRBJ2-7; D is ambiguous. The germline CDR1 and CDR2 sequences are LGHDT and YNNKEL (reference sequence). The CDR3 loop spans 12 amino acids. The germline V and J ends were trimmed by 1 base and 3 bases, with 4 bases remaining between them.

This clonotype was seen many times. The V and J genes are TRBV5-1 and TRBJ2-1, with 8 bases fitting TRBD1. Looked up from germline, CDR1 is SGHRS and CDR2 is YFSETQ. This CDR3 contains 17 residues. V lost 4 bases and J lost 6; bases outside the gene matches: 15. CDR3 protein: CASSATGARGLGNEQFF. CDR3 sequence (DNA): TGCGCCAGCAGCGCCACAGGGGCCAGGGGGCTGGGCAATGAGCAGTTCTTC.

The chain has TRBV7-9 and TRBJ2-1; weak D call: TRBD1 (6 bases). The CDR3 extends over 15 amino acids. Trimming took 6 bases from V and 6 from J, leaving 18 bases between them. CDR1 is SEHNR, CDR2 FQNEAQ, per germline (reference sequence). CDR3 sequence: CASRPGTTRVNEQFF. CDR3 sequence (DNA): TGTGCCAGCAGGCCCGGGACAACTAGGGTCAATGAGCAGTTCTTC. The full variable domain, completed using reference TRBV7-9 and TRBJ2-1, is DTGVSQNPRHKITKRGQNVTFRCDPISEHNRLYWYRQTLGQGPEFLTYFQNEAQLEKSRLLSDRFSAERPKGSFSTLEIQRTEQGDSAMYLCASRPGTTRVNEQFFGPGTRLTVL.

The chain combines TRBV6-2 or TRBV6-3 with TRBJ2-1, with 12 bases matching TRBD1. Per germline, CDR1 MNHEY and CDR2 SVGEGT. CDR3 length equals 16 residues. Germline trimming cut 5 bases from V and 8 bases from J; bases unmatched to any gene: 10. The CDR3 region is CASSTTPGQGAHEQFF. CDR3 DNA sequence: TGTGCCAGCAGTACCACCCCGGGACAGGGGGCCCATGAGCAGTTCTTC.

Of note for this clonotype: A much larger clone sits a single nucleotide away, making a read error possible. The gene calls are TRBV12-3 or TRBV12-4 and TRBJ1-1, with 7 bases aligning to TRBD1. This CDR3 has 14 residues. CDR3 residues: CASSLQGVNTEASF. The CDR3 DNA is TGTGCCAGCAGTTTGCAGGGGGTAAACACTGAAGCTTCCTTT.

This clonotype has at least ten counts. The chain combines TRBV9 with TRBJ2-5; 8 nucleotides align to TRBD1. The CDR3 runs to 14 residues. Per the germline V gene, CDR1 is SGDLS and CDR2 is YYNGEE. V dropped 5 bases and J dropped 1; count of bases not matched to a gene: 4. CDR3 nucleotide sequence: TGTGCCAGCAGTGCCGGGACAGGCCAAGAGACCCAGTACTTC. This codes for CASSAGTGQETQYF.

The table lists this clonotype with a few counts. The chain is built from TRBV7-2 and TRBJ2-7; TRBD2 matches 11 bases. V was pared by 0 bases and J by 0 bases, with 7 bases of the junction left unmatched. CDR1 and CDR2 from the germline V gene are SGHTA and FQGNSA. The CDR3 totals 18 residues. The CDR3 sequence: CASSLAGLAGLPSYEQYF. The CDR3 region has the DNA TGTGCCAGCAGCTTAGCAGGACTAGCGGGTCTACCCTCCTACGAGCAGTACTTC.

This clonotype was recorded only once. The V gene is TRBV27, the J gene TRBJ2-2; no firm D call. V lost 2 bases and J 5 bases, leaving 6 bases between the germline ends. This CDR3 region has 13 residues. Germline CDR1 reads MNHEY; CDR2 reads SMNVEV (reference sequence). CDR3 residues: CASSLTQTGELFF. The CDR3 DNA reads TGTGCCAGCAGTTTAACGCAGACCGGGGAGCTGTTTTTT.

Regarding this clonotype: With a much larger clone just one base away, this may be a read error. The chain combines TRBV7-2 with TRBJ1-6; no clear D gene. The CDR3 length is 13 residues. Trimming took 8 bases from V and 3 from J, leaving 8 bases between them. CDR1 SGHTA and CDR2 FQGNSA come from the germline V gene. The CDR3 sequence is CASGFNYNSPLHF. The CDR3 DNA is TGTGCCAGCGGTTTCAACTATAATTCACCCCTCCACTTT.

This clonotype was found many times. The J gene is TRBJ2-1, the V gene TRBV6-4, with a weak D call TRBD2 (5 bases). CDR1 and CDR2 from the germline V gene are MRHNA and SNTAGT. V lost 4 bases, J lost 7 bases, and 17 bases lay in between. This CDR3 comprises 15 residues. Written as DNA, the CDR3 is TGTGCCAGCAGTGCGAAAGCGGAGCTGAAAAATGAGCAGTTCTTC. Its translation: CASSAKAELKNEQFF.

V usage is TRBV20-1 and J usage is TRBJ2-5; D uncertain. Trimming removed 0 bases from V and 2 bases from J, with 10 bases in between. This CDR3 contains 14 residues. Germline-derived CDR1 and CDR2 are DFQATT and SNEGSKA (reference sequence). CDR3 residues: CSARESPAQETQYF. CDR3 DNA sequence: TGCAGTGCTAGAGAGTCACCGGCTCAAGAGACCCAGTACTTC.

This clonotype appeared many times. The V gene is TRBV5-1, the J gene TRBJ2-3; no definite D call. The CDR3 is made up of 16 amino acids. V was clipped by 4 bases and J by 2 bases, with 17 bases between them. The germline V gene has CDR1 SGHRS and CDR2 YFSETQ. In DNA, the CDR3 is TGCGCCAGCAGCCCGGAACTGACGGCCTCCACAGATACGCAGTATTTT. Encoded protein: CASSPELTASTDTQYF.

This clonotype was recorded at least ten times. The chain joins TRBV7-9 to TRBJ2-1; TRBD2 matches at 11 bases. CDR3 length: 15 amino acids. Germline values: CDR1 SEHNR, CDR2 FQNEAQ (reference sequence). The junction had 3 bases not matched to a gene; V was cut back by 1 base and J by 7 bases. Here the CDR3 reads CASSLVRTSGNEQFF. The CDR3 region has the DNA TGTGCCAGCAGCTTAGTAAGGACTAGCGGGAATGAGCAGTTCTTC.

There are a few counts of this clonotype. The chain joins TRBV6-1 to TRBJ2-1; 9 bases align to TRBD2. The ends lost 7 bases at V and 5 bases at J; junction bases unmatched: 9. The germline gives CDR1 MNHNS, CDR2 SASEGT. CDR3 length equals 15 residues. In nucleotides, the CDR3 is TGTGCCAGCACCTTTCTAGCGGGAACCAACAATGAGCAGTTCTTC. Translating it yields CASTFLAGTNNEQFF.

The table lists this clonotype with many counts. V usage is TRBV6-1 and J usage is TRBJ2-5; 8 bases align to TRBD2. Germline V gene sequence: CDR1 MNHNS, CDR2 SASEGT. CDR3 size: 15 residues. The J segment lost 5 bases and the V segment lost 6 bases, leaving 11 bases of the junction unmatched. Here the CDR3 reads CASSWVAGGGETQYF. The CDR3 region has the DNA TGTGCCAGCAGCTGGGTCGCGGGAGGAGGGGAGACCCAGTACTTC.

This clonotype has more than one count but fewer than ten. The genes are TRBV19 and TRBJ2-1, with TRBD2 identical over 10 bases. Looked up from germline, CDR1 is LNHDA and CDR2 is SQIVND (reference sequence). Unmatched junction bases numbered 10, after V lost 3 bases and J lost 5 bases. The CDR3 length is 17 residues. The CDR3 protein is CASSIWAAGGPHNEQFF. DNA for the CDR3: TGTGCCAGTAGTATTTGGGCAGCGGGAGGGCCTCACAATGAGCAGTTCTTC.

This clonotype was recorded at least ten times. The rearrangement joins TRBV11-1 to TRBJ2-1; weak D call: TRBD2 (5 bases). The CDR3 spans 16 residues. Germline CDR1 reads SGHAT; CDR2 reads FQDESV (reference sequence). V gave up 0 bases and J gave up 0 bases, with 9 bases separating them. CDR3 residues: CASSLAPTSSYNEQFF. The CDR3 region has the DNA TGTGCCAGCAGCTTAGCGCCTACTAGCTCCTACAATGAGCAGTTCTTC. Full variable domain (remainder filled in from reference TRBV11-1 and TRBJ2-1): EAEVAQSPRYKITEKSQAVAFWCDPISGHATLYWYRQILGQGPELLVQFQDESVVDDSQLPKDRFSAERLKGVDSTLKIQPAELGDSAMYLCASSLAPTSSYNEQFFGPGTRLTVL.

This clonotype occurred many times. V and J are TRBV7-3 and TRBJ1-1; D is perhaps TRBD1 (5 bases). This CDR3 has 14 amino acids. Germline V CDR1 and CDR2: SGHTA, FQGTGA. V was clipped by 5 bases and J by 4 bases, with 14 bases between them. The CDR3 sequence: CASSRAGGSTEAFF. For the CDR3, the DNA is TGTGCCAGCAGCCGGGCCGGGGGAAGCACTGAAGCTTTCTTT.

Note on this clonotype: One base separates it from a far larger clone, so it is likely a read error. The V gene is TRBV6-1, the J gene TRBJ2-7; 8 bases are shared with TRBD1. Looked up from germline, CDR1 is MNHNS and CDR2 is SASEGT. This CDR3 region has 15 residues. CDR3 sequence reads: CASSDVTGVSYGQYF. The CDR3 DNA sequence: TGTGCCAGCAGTGACGTGACAGGGGTATCCTACGGGCAGTACTTC.

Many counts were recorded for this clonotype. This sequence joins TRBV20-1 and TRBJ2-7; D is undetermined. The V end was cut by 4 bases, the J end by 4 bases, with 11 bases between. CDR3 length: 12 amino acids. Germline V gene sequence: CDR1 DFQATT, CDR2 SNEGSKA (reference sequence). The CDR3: CSATPFGYEQYF. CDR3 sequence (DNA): TGCAGTGCTACCCCGTTTGGATACGAGCAGTACTTC.

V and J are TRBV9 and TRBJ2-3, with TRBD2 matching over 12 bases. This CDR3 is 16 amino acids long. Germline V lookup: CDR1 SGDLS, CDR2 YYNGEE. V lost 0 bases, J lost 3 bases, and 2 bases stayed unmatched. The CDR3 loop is CASSVETSGRTDTQYF. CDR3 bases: TGTGCCAGCAGCGTAGAGACTAGCGGGAGAACAGATACGCAGTATTTT.

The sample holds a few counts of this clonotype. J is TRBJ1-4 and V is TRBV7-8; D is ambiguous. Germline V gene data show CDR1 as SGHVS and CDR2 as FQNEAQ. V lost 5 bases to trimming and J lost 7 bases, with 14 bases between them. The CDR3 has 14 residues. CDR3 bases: TGTGCCAGCAGCGAGATGGGTTTGAGTGAAAAACTGTTTTTT. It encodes CASSEMGLSEKLFF.

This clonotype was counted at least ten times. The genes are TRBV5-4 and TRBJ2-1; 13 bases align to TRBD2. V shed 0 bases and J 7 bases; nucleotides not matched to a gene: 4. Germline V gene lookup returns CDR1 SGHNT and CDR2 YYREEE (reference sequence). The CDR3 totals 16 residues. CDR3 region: CASSLGGLAGVNEQFF. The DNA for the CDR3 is TGTGCCAGCAGCTTGGGCGGACTAGCGGGAGTTAATGAGCAGTTCTTC.

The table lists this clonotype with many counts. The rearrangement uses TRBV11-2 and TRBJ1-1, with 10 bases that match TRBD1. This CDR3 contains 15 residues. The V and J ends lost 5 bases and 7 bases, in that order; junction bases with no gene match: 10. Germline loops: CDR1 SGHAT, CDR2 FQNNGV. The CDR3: CASSATGQGFGEAFF. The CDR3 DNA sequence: TGTGCCAGCAGCGCCACGGGACAGGGGTTTGGTGAAGCTTTCTTT. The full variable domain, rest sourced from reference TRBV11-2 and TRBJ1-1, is EAGVAQSPRYKIIEKRQSVAFWCNPISGHATLYWYQQILGQGPKLLIQFQNNGVVDDSQLPKDRFSAERLKGVDSTLKIQPAKLEDSAVYLCASSATGQGFGEAFFGQGTRLTVV.

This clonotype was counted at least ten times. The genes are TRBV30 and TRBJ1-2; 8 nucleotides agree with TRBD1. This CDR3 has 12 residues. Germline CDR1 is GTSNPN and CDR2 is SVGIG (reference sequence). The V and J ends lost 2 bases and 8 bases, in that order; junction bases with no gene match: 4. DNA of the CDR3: TGTGCCTGGAGTCAGGGGGCAGGAGGCTACACCTTC. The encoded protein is CAWSQGAGGYTF.